This T cell receptor (beta chain) was observed in a study of cytomegalovirus exposure and HLA in healthy donors. Findings and limits, study-wide: In most subjects, TCR beta sequences reportedly gave accurate predictions of HLA-A and HLA-B alleles. With high specificity and sensitivity, the classifier reportedly diagnosed cytomegalovirus status. When the data were analyzed later, several of the most significant clusters appeared to be linked to common viral pathogens.

A note on this clone: Its matching antigen is unknown.

Per germline, CDR1 SNHLY and CDR2 FYNNEI. The CDR3 is 15 residues long. V lost 6 bases, J lost 2 bases, and 5 bases stayed unmatched. It was with 60 Vbeta and 13 Jbeta primers that the PCR ran. Repertoires were generated with immunoSEQ multiplex PCR, while TCRdb's copy carries only in-frame clones and drops some. The table has approximately 200,000 clones, roughly 78% seen once; the top ten hold 4% to 4.5%. Though nominally healthy at sampling, donors likely had unrecorded immune exposures. The clonotype was recovered from a woman between 25 and 40 years old in good health and CMV-seropositive. What was sequenced was PBMCs. The chain employs TRBV2 and TRBJ2-3; 10 bases map to TRBD1. CDR3 region: CASSGQGGITDTQYF. The CDR3 region has the DNA TGTGCCAGCAGCGGACAGGGGGGGATCACAGATACGCAGTATTTT.